A single T cell receptor (beta chain) is shown here with its context. The table lists this clone with a count of one. The antigen it recognizes is unknown. No quality values exist for individual bases; no much larger clone is one base distant. The donors were included in the validation cohort of approximately 120 subjects, a group kept apart from the approximately 650-subject first cohort. The sample is drawn from a study of cytomegalovirus exposure and HLA in healthy donors (dated by TCRdb to about 2017). At the level of the whole study: According to a later analysis, one platform produced both the roughly 130 validation repertoires and the 666 repertoires of the first cohort. The study was designed to test whether signatures of past pathogen exposure could be identified by cataloging public T cell receptors. Along with the roughly 710-subject first cohort, a separate validation cohort of over a hundred different subjects was used. To predict cytomegalovirus infection status, the study combined high-throughput TCR immunosequencing, statistical association of individual TCRs with disease status, and machine learning.

Libraries came from the immunoSEQ multiplex PCR assay. As for how the authors treated the data: A statistical classification framework was built for diagnosing cytomegalovirus status from the catalog of TCR beta chain sequences. The table comes from immuneACCESS by way of TCRdb, which keeps in-frame sequences with V and J called. Part of the clones is missing from these tables; in studies checked, under half for an unresolved V gene and the rest for unknown reasons. Clonal size and the V and J genes are those of that table, whereas D and trimming came from the DNA. For this sample there are 140,000 or so clones; approximately 90% appear just once. The ten largest clones take up about 6.4% of the sample. Paper-wide results and their limitations: Most TCR sequences were seen in very few donors, while some public TCRs were found in many individuals. A few of the identified cytomegalovirus-associated TCR beta chains were confirmed in vitro to be specific for cytomegalovirus antigens. The validation cohort had no HLA typing available for a later analysis, so co-occurrence within that cohort was assessed over all 120 or so repertoires. The authors suggested that the approach could potentially be extended to other disease states and immunological phenotypes. In both the original and validation cohorts, the classifier was reported to diagnose cytomegalovirus status with high specificity and sensitivity. Of the cluster scores, roughly 95% were above 0 in a later analysis, which found that TCRs clustered in the first cohort also tended to co-occur in the 120 validation repertoires. A total of 164 TCR beta chains were listed by the study as associated with cytomegalovirus.

V is pruned by 4 bases and J by 2 bases, leaving 5 bases of the junction without a gene match. From the cysteine up to the phenylalanine, the CDR3 has a length of 14 residues. The retained sequence is limited to the CDR3, 42 bases, with the frame set at the first base. CDR1 and CDR2 are read off the germline V gene as MGHDK and SYGVNS. The sequence is built from TRBV25-1 and TRBJ2-7, with 7 junctional bases fitting TRBD1. The source is a woman under 40 in good health and CMV-seropositive. The specimen sequenced was PBMCs. The nucleotide sequence is given as TGTGCCAGCAGTGCCGGACAGGACACCTACGAGCAGTACTTC. This is translated as CASSAGQDTYEQYF.